The rows below give T cell receptor beta chains drawn from one sample of a study of T cell responses to AZD1222 COVID-19 vaccine. Clones were read by immunoSEQ multiplex PCR, and TCRdb kept only the in-frame ones, dropping some. The profile shows about 77,000 clones, more than 90% of them singletons. This sample comprised peripheral blood, obtained 28 days after the second AZD1222 dose. The source of these receptors is an adult who received the AZD1222 COVID-19 vaccine. Each CDR3 is given with its conserved first and last residue. The order of the fields is D gene, V gene, clone size, J gene, CDR3 DNA, CDR3 protein. D genes are given only for firm matches. Clone size is not always given. Where it is, it says once, few, many or a class for expanded clones.

TRBD1	TRBV5-4	NA	TRBJ2-2	TGTGCCAGCAGCTCCGACAGGGACACCGGGGAGCTGTTTTTT	CASSSDRDTGELFF
NA	TRBV19	NA	TRBJ1-1	TGTGCCAGTACCAGGTCACCCCCCGGGGGAGCTTTCTTT	CASTRSPPGGAFF
NA	TRBV11-2	NA	TRBJ1-5	TGTGCCAGCAGCTTCAAGAGCAATCAGCCCCAGCATTTT	CASSFKSNQPQHF
NA	TRBV7-2	NA	TRBJ1-5	TGTGCCAGCAGCTTAGTCACGGGAACTCAGCCCCAGCATTTT	CASSLVTGTQPQHF
NA	TRBV6-2/TRBV6-3	NA	TRBJ2-3	TGTGCCAGCAGTTACCACGAGTTGCCAGATACGCAGTATTTT	CASSYHELPDTQYF
NA	TRBV19	NA	TRBJ1-5	TGTGCCAGTACCGCATGGACAGAGAGCAATCAGCCCCAGCATTTT	CASTAWTESNQPQHF
TRBD2	TRBV28	NA	TRBJ2-3	TGTGCCAGCAGAGTGACTAGCGGGAGGGCAGATACGCAGTATTTT	CASRVTSGRADTQYF
NA	TRBV9	NA	TRBJ1-5	TGTGCCAGCAATACTTGGGAGAACGGTGGCTATAGCAATCAGCCCCAGCATTTT	CASNTWENGGYSNQPQHF
TRBD2	TRBV7-9	NA	TRBJ2-5	TGTGCCAGCAGCCGGACTAGCGGGAGCGGAGAGACCCAGTACTTC	CASSRTSGSGETQYF
NA	TRBV5-4	NA	TRBJ2-7	TGTGCCAGCAGTTCTCCCCTAGCAAACGAGCAGTACTTC	CASSSPLANEQYF
NA	TRBV15	NA	TRBJ1-1	TGTGCCACCAGCAGGGCAAACAGGAGGAACACTGAAGCTTTCTTT	CATSRANRRNTEAFF
TRBD2	TRBV4-2	NA	TRBJ2-3	TGTGCCAGCAGCCAAGATCCCCCTAAAACTAGCGGAGCTACAGATACGCAGTATTTT	CASSQDPPKTSGATDTQYF
NA	TRBV4-3	NA	TRBJ2-2	TGCGCCAGCAGCCAAGATTTGCCTAGCCGGGAGCTGTTTTTT	CASSQDLPSRELFF
TRBD2	TRBV18	NA	TRBJ2-5	TGTGCCAGCTCACCAATGACTAGCGGGAGGGCGGAGACCCAGTACTTC	CASSPMTSGRAETQYF
NA	TRBV20-1	NA	TRBJ2-5	TGCAGTGCTAGTAATTTGAAGGGAGAGACCCAGTACTTC	CSASNLKGETQYF
NA	TRBV6-2/TRBV6-3	NA	TRBJ2-1	TGTGCCAGCAGCCGAAGGACTAGGGGGAAGGAGTTCTTC	CASSRRTRGKEFF
NA	TRBV7-6	NA	TRBJ1-2	TGTGCCAGCAGCTTAGAAGTAGGGAGCTATGGCTACACCTTC	CASSLEVGSYGYTF
NA	TRBV15	NA	TRBJ2-7	TGTGCCACCAGCAGAGGGGACATCTCCTACGAGCAGTACTTC	CATSRGDISYEQYF
TRBD2	TRBV25-1	NA	TRBJ2-3	TGTGCCATTGGACCGGGAGGGACAGATACGCAGTATTTT	CAIGPGGTDTQYF
TRBD2	TRBV6-2/TRBV6-3	NA	TRBJ2-4	TGTGCCAGCAGCCTACACCACCCGGTGGGACTAAAAAATTCCAAAAACATTCAGTACTTC	CASSLHHPVGLKNSKNIQYF
TRBD2	TRBV7-7	NA	TRBJ2-2	TGTGCCAGCAGCTTAGCGGGAGGGTACACCGGGGAGCTGTTTTTT	CASSLAGGYTGELFF
NA	TRBV5-4	once	TRBJ2-1	TGTGCCAGCAGCCCGGACGCAAACAATGAGCAGTTCTTC	CASSPDANNEQFF
NA	TRBV10-2	NA	TRBJ1-5	TGCGCCAGCAGTGAAAGCGGCACCAATCAGCCCCAGCATTTT	CASSESGTNQPQHF
TRBD1	TRBV5-1	NA	TRBJ2-2	TGCGCCAGCAGCCCAAGGACAGGGGCGGCCGGGGAGCTGTTTTTT	CASSPRTGAAGELFF
TRBD1	TRBV27	NA	TRBJ2-1	TGTGCCACCTATGCGGGACAGGGGGCGTTCTATGAGCAGTTCTTC	CATYAGQGAFYEQFF
TRBD2	TRBV5-4	NA	TRBJ2-1	TGTGCCAGCAGCCAAGACGGTAGCGGGATAAGCTCCTACAATGAGCAGTTCTTC	CASSQDGSGISSYNEQFF
TRBD1	TRBV6-2/TRBV6-3	NA	TRBJ1-5	TGTGCCAGCAGCTTACAGGGGGCGTCGAGCAATCAGCCCCAGCATTTT	CASSLQGASSNQPQHF
TRBD1	TRBV29-1	NA	TRBJ2-3	TGCAGCTGGACAGGGTCGACAGATACGCAGTATTTT	CSWTGSTDTQYF
NA	TRBV6-5	NA	TRBJ1-6	TGTGCCAGCAGTTACTCAAATTCACCCCTCCACTTT	CASSYSNSPLHF
TRBD1	TRBV30	NA	TRBJ2-1	TGTGCCTGGAGTGTTTCATCCCTACGGGACAGGGAGTACAATGAGCAGTTCTTC	CAWSVSSLRDREYNEQFF
TRBD2	TRBV29-1	NA	TRBJ2-1	TGCAGCGGGGAACTAGCGGGAGAAGGGGGTGAGCAGTTCTTC	CSGELAGEGGEQFF
NA	TRBV19	NA	TRBJ2-6	TGTGCCAGTAGTGTCCGGGGGAGTACCGGGGCCAACGTCCTGACTTTC	CASSVRGSTGANVLTF
TRBD1	TRBV6-2/TRBV6-3	once	TRBJ1-2	TGTGCCAGCAGTTCTCCGGGACAGGGGACGGGCTACACCTTC	CASSSPGQGTGYTF
NA	TRBV5-1	NA	TRBJ2-1	TGCGCCAGCAGCTTGTCACCAACTAGCCCGGTCTCTGAGCAGTTCTTC	CASSLSPTSPVSEQFF
NA	TRBV19	NA	TRBJ2-5	TGTGCCAGTACCGGGGAAGAGACCCAGTACTTC	CASTGEETQYF
NA	TRBV19	NA	TRBJ2-2	TGTGCCAGTAGTAGCCGGGAGCAAAACACCGGGGAGCTGTTTTTT	CASSSREQNTGELFF
NA	TRBV5-5	once	TRBJ2-4	TGTGCCAGCAGCTTAGGTTTCGGGATCATGGTCAACATTCAGTACTTC	CASSLGFGIMVNIQYF
NA	TRBV27	NA	TRBJ2-7	TGTGCCAGCAGTCCGACCCCGTTGGCCTACGAGCAGTACTTC	CASSPTPLAYEQYF
TRBD1	TRBV30	NA	TRBJ1-2	TGTGCCTGGAGCCTTGGGGAGACAGGGGAATCAGGCTACACCTTC	CAWSLGETGESGYTF
TRBD1	TRBV3-1/TRBV3-2	NA	TRBJ2-3	TGTGCCAGCAGCCTACGGACAGGTTTCACAGATACGCAGTATTTT	CASSLRTGFTDTQYF
TRBD1	TRBV9	NA	TRBJ1-3	TGTGCCAGCAGCGCCTACAGGGGTGCTGGAAACACCATATATTTT	CASSAYRGAGNTIYF
NA	TRBV18	NA	TRBJ1-4	TGTGCCAGCTCACCACTAGGACAGTCTAATGAAAAACTGTTTTTT	CASSPLGQSNEKLFF
TRBD2	TRBV5-1	NA	TRBJ2-1	TGCGCCAGCAGCTTCTCTAGCGGGAGTTACAATGAGCAGTTCTTC	CASSFSSGSYNEQFF
NA	TRBV5-6	NA	TRBJ1-3	TGTGCCAGCAGCCTCATCGGCCTCTCTGGAAACACCATATATTTT	CASSLIGLSGNTIYF
NA	TRBV2	once	TRBJ1-5	TGTGCCAGCAACCCAGACTCCAATCAGCCCCAGCATTTT	CASNPDSNQPQHF
NA	TRBV29-1	NA	TRBJ1-4	TGCAGCGTCTACCGGGCGGGAGGTGAAAAACTGTTTTTT	CSVYRAGGEKLFF
NA	TRBV19	NA	TRBJ1-2	TGTGCCAGTAGTATAGGGAACGGACCACTCCTTGGCTACACCTTC	CASSIGNGPLLGYTF
NA	TRBV21-1	NA	TRBJ2-7	TGTGCCAGCAGCAAAGATGGGGGACAGGGATACTACGAGCAGTACTTC	CASSKDGGQGYYEQYF
TRBD1	TRBV11-1	NA	TRBJ2-3	TGTGCCAGCAGCTCGGACCGGGACAGGGGCCTAGATACGCAGTATTTT	CASSSDRDRGLDTQYF
NA	TRBV7-8	NA	TRBJ2-7	TGTGCCAGCAGCTCTCGACTGGATGCGTCCTACGAGCAGTACTTC	CASSSRLDASYEQYF
NA	TRBV19	NA	TRBJ1-4	TGTGCCAGTAGTATCGATGGATCCTGGGGCGAAAAACTGTTTTTT	CASSIDGSWGEKLFF
TRBD1	TRBV3-1/TRBV3-2	NA	TRBJ2-7	TGTGCCAGCAGGCGGACAGGGGGATCCTACGAGCAGTACTTC	CASRRTGGSYEQYF
TRBD1	TRBV24-1	few	TRBJ2-5	TGTGCCACCAGTGATTTCGCTCGGACAGGGGGTACAGAGACCCAGTACTTC	CATSDFARTGGTETQYF
NA	TRBV11-2	few	TRBJ1-3	TGTGCCAGCAGCCCTGGGACACTCAGCACCATATATTTT	CASSPGTLSTIYF
NA	TRBV29-1	NA	TRBJ1-4	TGCAGCGTAGCCAGCGGCGCGGGGGAAAAACTGTTTTTT	CSVASGAGEKLFF
TRBD2	TRBV5-6	once	TRBJ2-1	TGTGCCAGCAGCTTGGCGCAGCGGGAGGGCATCAATGAGCAGTTCTTC	CASSLAQREGINEQFF
NA	TRBV7-8	NA	TRBJ1-5	TGTGCCAGCAGCTTTTCGCGGACCGGAGATCAGCCCCAGCATTTT	CASSFSRTGDQPQHF